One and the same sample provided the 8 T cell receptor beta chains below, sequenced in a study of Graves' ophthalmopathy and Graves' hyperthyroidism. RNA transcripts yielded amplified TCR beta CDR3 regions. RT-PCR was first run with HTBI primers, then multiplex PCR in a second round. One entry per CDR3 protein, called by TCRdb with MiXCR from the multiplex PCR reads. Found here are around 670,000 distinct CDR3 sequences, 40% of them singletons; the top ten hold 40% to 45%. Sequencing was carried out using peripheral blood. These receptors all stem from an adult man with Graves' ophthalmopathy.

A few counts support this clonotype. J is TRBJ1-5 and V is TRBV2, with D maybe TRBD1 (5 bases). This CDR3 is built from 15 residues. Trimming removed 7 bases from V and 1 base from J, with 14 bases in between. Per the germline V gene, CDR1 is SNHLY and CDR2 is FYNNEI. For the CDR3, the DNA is TGTGCCAGCAAAAGGGCAGGGTCGAGCAATCAGCCCCAGCATTTT. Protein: CASKRAGSSNQPQHF.

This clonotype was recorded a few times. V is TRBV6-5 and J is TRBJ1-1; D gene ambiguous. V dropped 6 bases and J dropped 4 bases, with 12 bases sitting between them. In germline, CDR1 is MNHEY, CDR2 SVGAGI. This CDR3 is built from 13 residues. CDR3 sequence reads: CASRRGRFTEAFF. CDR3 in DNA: TGTGCCAGCAGAAGAGGGAGGTTCACTGAAGCTTTCTTT.

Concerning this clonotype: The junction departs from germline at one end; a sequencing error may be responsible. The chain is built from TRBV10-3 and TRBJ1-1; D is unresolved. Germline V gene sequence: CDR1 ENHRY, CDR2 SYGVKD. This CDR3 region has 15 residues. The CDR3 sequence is CTISESKWLVTQAFF. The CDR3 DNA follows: TGTACCATCAGTGAGTCAAAATGGTTGGTCACTCAAGCTTTCTTT.

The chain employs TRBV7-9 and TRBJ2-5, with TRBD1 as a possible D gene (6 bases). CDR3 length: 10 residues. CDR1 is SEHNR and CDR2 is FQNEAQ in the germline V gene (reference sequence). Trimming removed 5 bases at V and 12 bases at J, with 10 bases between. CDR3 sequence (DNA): TGTGCCAGCAGCAGGACAGTCGAGTACTTC. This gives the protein CASSRTVEYF.

CDR3 sequence reads: CSVEDQPGGAEAFF. The DNA of the CDR3 is TGCAGCGTTGAGGATCAGCCCGGGGGGGCTGAAGCTTTCTTT. V usage is TRBV29-1 and J usage is TRBJ1-1; TRBD1 might be the D (5 bases). The CDR3 is made up of 14 amino acids. Per the germline V gene, CDR1 is SQVTM and CDR2 is ANQGSEA. The germline V and J ends were trimmed by 3 bases and 6 bases, with 17 bases remaining between them.

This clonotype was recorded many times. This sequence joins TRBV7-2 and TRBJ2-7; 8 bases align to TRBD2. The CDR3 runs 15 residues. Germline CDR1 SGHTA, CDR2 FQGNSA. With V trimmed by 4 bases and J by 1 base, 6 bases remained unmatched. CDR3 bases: TGTGCCAGCAGCTATCAGGGACTAGGTTCCTACGAGCAGTACTTC. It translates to CASSYQGLGSYEQYF.

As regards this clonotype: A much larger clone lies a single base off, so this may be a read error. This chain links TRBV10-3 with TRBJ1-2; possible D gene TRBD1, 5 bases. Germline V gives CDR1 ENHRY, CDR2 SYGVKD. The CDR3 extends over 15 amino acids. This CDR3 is CASSESGMRGYGYTF. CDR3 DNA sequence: TGTGCCAGCAGTGAGTCGGGCATGAGGGGCTATGGCTACACCTTC.

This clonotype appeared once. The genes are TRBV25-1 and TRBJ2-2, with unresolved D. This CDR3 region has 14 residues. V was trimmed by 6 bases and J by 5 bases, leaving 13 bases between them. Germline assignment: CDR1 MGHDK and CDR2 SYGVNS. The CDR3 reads CASSTPQLTGELFF. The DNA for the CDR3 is TGTGCCAGCAGCACCCCTCAGTTGACCGGGGAGCTGTTTTTT.